Shown below are 25 T cell receptor beta chains from a single sample sequenced in a study of blood T cell repertoires in COVID-19. This table comes from immunoSEQ multiplex PCR, and its TCRdb copy is limited to in-frame clones, with some not included. The table includes 90,000 to 110,000 clones, approximately 83% detected once. The sample comprised peripheral blood. The receptors were gathered from a middle-aged man with acute or convalescent COVID-19.

This clone has just a few counts. This sequence joins TRBV5-6 and TRBJ1-5; TRBD1 matches at 7 bases. J lost 5 bases, V lost 4 bases, and 9 bases had no gene match. From germline, CDR1 is SGHDT and CDR2 YYEEEE. The CDR3 has 15 amino acids. CDR3 loop: CASSRGRQGYQPQHF. CDR3 bases: TGTGCCAGCAGCCGGGGTAGACAGGGATATCAGCCCCAGCATTTT.

The genes are TRBV2 and TRBJ1-2, with D unclear. Deletions cut 4 bases from V and 7 bases from J, with 16 bases between. The CDR3 totals 14 residues. CDR1 SNHLY and CDR2 FYNNEI come from the germline V gene. CDR3 in amino acids: CASSAGGIPPGYTF. As DNA, the CDR3 is TGTGCCAGCAGTGCTGGCGGGATCCCTCCTGGCTACACCTTC.

The genes are TRBV6-5 and TRBJ2-7; weak D call: TRBD2 (6 bases). From germline, CDR1 is MNHEY and CDR2 SVGAGI. The germline V and J ends were trimmed by 3 bases and 0 bases, with 12 bases remaining between them. This CDR3 contains 15 residues. The CDR3 protein is CASSYYGGSSYEQYF. Written as DNA, the CDR3 is TGTGCCAGCAGTTATTATGGGGGGAGCTCCTACGAGCAGTACTTC.

V and J are TRBV6-1 and TRBJ2-7; D may be TRBD2 (6 bases). Trimming removed 4 bases at V and 4 bases at J, with 20 bases between. Germline CDR1 reads MNHNS; CDR2 reads SASEGT. The CDR3 has 16 residues. CDR3 sequence: CASSAYGGAAAYEQYF. The CDR3 bases are TGTGCCAGCAGTGCCTACGGAGGGGCCGCAGCTTACGAGCAGTACTTC.

V gene TRBV29-1 combines with J gene TRBJ2-7, with D possibly TRBD1 on 6 matching bases. V was clipped by 6 bases and J by 2 bases, with 14 bases between them. This CDR3 contains 13 residues. Looked up from germline, CDR1 is SQVTM and CDR2 is ANQGSEA. CDR3 sequence: CSVIQGEAYEQYF. CDR3 bases: TGCAGCGTCATACAGGGAGAGGCCTACGAGCAGTACTTC.

This sequence joins TRBV28 and TRBJ2-3; maybe TRBD2 (6 bases). The V end lost 4 bases, the J end lost 0 bases, and 14 bases lay between the germline ends. Germline assignment: CDR1 MDHEN and CDR2 SYDVKM. The CDR3 spans 16 residues. CDR3 coding DNA: TGTGCCAGCAGTTCCCGAGGGCGGGAAAGCACAGATACGCAGTATTTT. Its translation is CASSSRGRESTDTQYF. The whole variable domain, filled in from reference TRBV28 and TRBJ2-3, reads DVKVTQSSRYLVKRTGEKVFLECVQDMDHENMFWYRQDPGLGLRLIYFSYDVKMKEKGDIPEGYSVSREKKERFSLILESASTNQTSMYLCASSSRGRESTDTQYFGPGTRLTVL.

The sample holds a few counts of this clone. The chain joins TRBV30 to TRBJ2-1; D ambiguous. Germline lookup yields CDR1 GTSNPN and CDR2 SVGIG (reference sequence). V lost 1 base and J lost 6, with 10 bases in between. The CDR3 consists of 13 residues. The CDR3 DNA reads as TGTGCCTGGAGTGAATGGGCTGGCAATGAGCAGTTCTTC. It codes for CAWSEWAGNEQFF.

The chain is built from TRBV19 and TRBJ2-1; 8 nucleotides align to TRBD2. The CDR3 is 16 residues long. Trimming at V came to 5 bases and at J to 9 bases, leaving 15 bases not matched to a gene. CDR1 is LNHDA and CDR2 is SQIVND in the germline V gene (reference sequence). CDR3 bases: TGTGCCAGTAGTGCTAGACTAGCGTATACCGAGGGTGAGCAGTTCTTC. Encoded protein: CASSARLAYTEGEQFF.

This chain joins TRBV11-2 and TRBJ2-1, with 14 bases that match TRBD2. The CDR3 runs 17 residues. Trimming took 5 bases from V and 5 from J; bases not matched to a gene: 8. Germline lookup yields CDR1 SGHAT and CDR2 FQNNGV. CDR3 in amino acids: CASSQAGTSGSNNEQFF. The CDR3 DNA reads as TGTGCCAGCAGCCAAGCCGGGACTAGCGGGAGTAACAATGAGCAGTTCTTC.

As DNA, the CDR3 is TGCGCCAGCAGCGCCACCGGGACAGGCGCAGATACGCAGTATTTT. This translates into CASSATGTGADTQYF. The chain is built from TRBV5-1 and TRBJ2-3, with TRBD1 matching 8 bases. Germline CDR1 and CDR2: SGHRS and YFSETQ. J gave up 4 bases and V 4 bases, and 8 bases lay outside the gene matches. CDR3 length: 15 amino acids.

The chain recombines TRBV27 with TRBJ1-3; D gene ambiguous. CDR3 size: 16 residues. Per germline, CDR1 MNHEY and CDR2 SMNVEV (reference sequence). Deletions cut 4 bases from V and 0 bases from J, with 13 bases between. The CDR3 protein is CASSSHGRGSGNTIYF. Here the CDR3 DNA reads TGTGCCAGCAGTTCCCATGGACGGGGCTCTGGAAACACCATATATTTT.

V is TRBV19 and J is TRBJ1-1, with 7 bases aligning to TRBD1. With 3 bases clipped from V and 1 base from J, the junction kept 5 bases outside the gene matches. The germline V gene encodes CDR1 LNHDA and CDR2 SQIVND (reference sequence). The CDR3 covers 15 residues. The CDR3 loop reads CASSIRAGGNTEAFF. The CDR3 bases are TGTGCCAGTAGTATTAGAGCAGGGGGGAACACTGAAGCTTTCTTT. Supplemented by reference TRBV19 and TRBJ1-1, the full variable domain reads DGGITQSPKYLFRKEGQNVTLSCEQNLNHDAMYWYRQDPGQGLRLIYYSQIVNDFQKGDIAEGYSVSREKKESFPLTVTSAQKNPTAFYLCASSIRAGGNTEAFFGQGTRLTVV.

To note about this clone: Other DNA sequences in this specimen translate into the identical CDR3. CDR3 in amino acids: CATSDSSYEQYF. DNA of the CDR3: TGTGCTACCAGCGATAGCTCCTACGAGCAGTACTTC. This rearrangement joins TRBV12-5 to TRBJ2-7; D uncertain. CDR1 is LGHNT and CDR2 is FRNRAP in the germline V gene. The CDR3 contains 12 residues. Deletions cut 10 bases from V and 0 bases from J, with 10 bases between.

J is TRBJ2-7 and V is TRBV19, with 9 bases fitting TRBD1. Trimming cost V 4 bases and J 2 bases; bases outside gene matches: 6. Germline V gene data show CDR1 as LNHDA and CDR2 as SQIVND (reference sequence). CDR3 length: 15 residues. The CDR3 region has the DNA TGTGCCAGTAGTAGACCGGGACAGGGAGCCTACGAGCAGTACTTC. It translates to CASSRPGQGAYEQYF.

The V call is TRBV19, the J call TRBJ1-5; D call uncertain. Germline V gene sequence: CDR1 LNHDA, CDR2 SQIVND (reference sequence). CDR3 length: 15 amino acids. The germline V and J ends were trimmed by 0 bases and 2 bases, with 8 bases remaining between them. DNA for the CDR3: TGTGCCAGTAGTATAGATCACAGACGCAATCAGCCCCAGCATTTT. Its protein product is CASSIDHRRNQPQHF.

Remarks on this clone: The junction differs from germline at one of its ends, possibly a read error. V usage is TRBV20-1 and J usage is TRBJ1-2; D unclear. This CDR3 is built from 11 residues. CDR1 is DFQATT and CDR2 is SNEGSKA in the germline V gene (reference sequence). In nucleotides, the CDR3 is TGCAGTACTAGGGAGAACTATGGCTACACCTTC. Its translation is CSTRENYGYTF.

The chain combines TRBV6-9 with TRBJ2-7, with 10 bases lining up with TRBD2. V gave up 2 bases and J gave up 3 bases; unmatched junction bases: 7. The CDR3 is made up of 16 amino acids. Germline V gene sequence: CDR1 MNHGY, CDR2 SVAAGI. The CDR3 bases are TGTGCCAGCAGTTATGCTAGCGGGAGAGGGGACTACGAGCAGTACTTC. Residues: CASSYASGRGDYEQYF.

This clone appeared a few times. V is TRBV6-5 and J is TRBJ1-2; TRBD1 agrees at 7 bases. V was pared by 2 bases and J by 8 bases, with 14 bases of the junction left unmatched. Germline V gene lookup returns CDR1 MNHEY and CDR2 SVGAGI. This CDR3 is built from 16 residues. This CDR3 is CASSYQGDRPAEGYTF. CDR3 DNA: TGTGCCAGCAGTTACCAGGGGGACAGACCCGCGGAGGGCTACACCTTC.

This rearrangement joins TRBV24-1 to TRBJ2-1, with 9 positions matching TRBD2. The CDR3 covers 15 residues. The J segment lost 12 bases and the V segment lost 4 bases, leaving 12 bases of the junction unmatched. Germline values: CDR1 KGHDR, CDR2 SFDVKD. The CDR3: CATSDGTSRWKAQFF. The CDR3 DNA follows: TGTGCCACCAGTGACGGGACTAGCAGGTGGAAGGCGCAGTTCTTC.

This clone was detected once. The chain carries TRBV18 and TRBJ2-2; a possible D gene is TRBD1 (5 bases). The V gene lost 5 bases and the J gene lost 6 bases, with 10 bases spanning the gap. Per the germline V gene, CDR1 is KGHSH and CDR2 is LQKENI. The CDR3 consists of 13 residues. The CDR3 is CASSSDTSGELFF. The CDR3 nucleotides read TGTGCCAGCTCATCGGACACCTCCGGGGAGCTGTTTTTT.

The chain is built from TRBV11-2 and TRBJ2-1, with D possibly TRBD2 on 5 matching bases. V shed 5 bases and J shed 5 bases, with 10 bases lying between them. The V gene's germline CDR1 is SGHAT and CDR2 FQNNGV. CDR3 length equals 13 residues. CDR3 region: CASSPKGDNEQFF. DNA of the CDR3: TGTGCCAGCAGCCCCAAGGGAGACAATGAGCAGTTCTTC.

The chain uses TRBV18 and TRBJ2-7; 10 positions match TRBD1. CDR3 length: 15 residues. V trimming: 5 bases; J trimming: 1 base; junction bases outside the gene matches: 5. Germline V gene lookup returns CDR1 KGHSH and CDR2 LQKENI. The CDR3 region has the DNA TGTGCCAGCTCATCGGGACAGGGGTTATCCTACGAGCAGTACTTC. Amino acids: CASSSGQGLSYEQYF.

This clone appeared a single time. The V and J genes are TRBV5-1 and TRBJ1-4, with D perhaps matching TRBD1 (5 bases). The CDR3 loop spans 14 amino acids. The germline V and J ends were trimmed by 4 bases and 8 bases, with 15 bases remaining between them. Germline lookup yields CDR1 SGHRS and CDR2 YFSETQ. CDR3 DNA sequence: TGCGCCAGCAGCCTCGGTCTAACAGGCGAAAAACTGTTTTTT. It translates to CASSLGLTGEKLFF.

This chain connects TRBV30 to TRBJ1-1; D is perhaps TRBD1 (5 bases). Trimming removed 0 bases from V and 4 bases from J, with 12 bases in between. There are 14 residues in the CDR3. Germline V gene data show CDR1 as GTSNPN and CDR2 as SVGIG (reference sequence). CDR3 nucleotide sequence: TGTGCCTGGAGTGTCGGGGGGTTCACCACTGAAGCTTTCTTT. Its translation is CAWSVGGFTTEAFF. The full variable domain, completed using reference TRBV30 and TRBJ1-1, is SQTIHQWPATLVQPVGSPLSLECTVEGTSNPNLYWYRQAAGRGLQLLFYSVGIGQISSEVPQNLSASRPQDRQFILSSKKLLLSDSGFYLCAWSVGGFTTEAFFGQGTRLTVV.

This rearrangement joins TRBV7-2 to TRBJ2-7; 9 bases are a match to TRBD2. Germline trimming cut 5 bases from V and 2 bases from J; bases unmatched to any gene: 4. Germline values: CDR1 SGHTA, CDR2 FQGNSA. This CDR3 is 14 amino acids long. This chain's CDR3 is CASSKRGEAYEQYF. As DNA, the CDR3 is TGTGCCAGCAGCAAGCGGGGGGAAGCCTACGAGCAGTACTTC. The variable domain in full, completed from reference TRBV7-2 and TRBJ2-7, reads GAGVSQSPSNKVTEKGKDVELRCDPISGHTALYWYRQSLGQGLEFLIYFQGNSAPDKSGLPSDRFSAERTGGSVSTLTIQRTQQEDSAVYLCASSKRGEAYEQYFGPGTRLTVT.